The sequence of this T cell receptor (beta chain) was determined in a study of CD8 T cells in Susac syndrome (dated by TCRdb to the late 2010s). Looking at the study overall: Of the Susac syndrome patients who were sequenced, 5 or 6 had clinically active disease and 8 or 9 were in clinical remission. At blood withdrawal, Susac syndrome patients were either therapy-naive, taking corticosteroids (in some cases with IVIg as well), or taking IVIg alone. CD8+ T cell repertoire clonality was compared between approximately 12 healthy donors, approximately 14 Susac syndrome patients and 15 multiple sclerosis patients. Whether CD8+ T cell activation and differentiation in Susac syndrome was antigen driven was tested using repertoire sequencing.

RNA was extracted using the RNeasy kit, and about 0.45 to 1 microgram was reverse transcribed with random hexamers. TCR beta CDR3 regions were amplified with the immunoSEQ multiplex PCR assay covering 54 Vbeta and 13 Jbeta segments. PCR amplification bias was corrected using a synthetic template baseline for primer optimization and computational correction. As for the authors' bioinformatics: Only productive sequences were kept, with reads annotated to V, D and J genes according to IMGT and analyzed in immunoSEQ Analyzer. To calculate clonality, Shannon entropy was normalized by log2 of the number of productive unique sequences and then subtracted from one. Public and private clones were assessed among the 100 most prevalent clones of each patient and control. A clone was defined as Susac-specific if it was absent from the healthy and MS cohorts, from over 1,000 published viral clones and from other ImmuneACCESS disease sequences. TCRdb's own reprocessing of the public reads used fastp at Q25 and MiXCR and kept productive beta chains. One record per CDR3 amino acid sequence lists the most common genes and DNA. In this record, the V and J calls reflect TCRdb's handling and not the investigators' own analysis. For this sample there are around 80,000 distinct CDR3 sequences; around 93% appear just once. 0.45% of the sample lies in the top ten.

As concerns this clonotype: The antigen it binds to is not known. Base-call qualities are not available, and no considerably larger clone is one nucleotide away.

CDR1 and CDR2, per the germline V gene, are SQVTM and ANQGSEA. The CDR3 spans 14 residues, from the cysteine through the phenylalanine. Left in the record is the CDR3 DNA by itself, 42 bases read in frame from the first base. V trim: 4 bases; J trim: 3 bases; unmatched bases: 4. Summary of the overall study and its limitations: More than 15 Susac-specific public clones were identified in the total CD8+ repertoire, and about 5 Susac-specific public clones were identified in the CD8+ TEMRA repertoire. CD8+ repertoires in Susac syndrome showed clonal expansion, which was highest in CD8+ TEMRA cells and was greater in clinically active patients than in remitting patients. The TCR sequencing and HLA analysis was acknowledged to have included a relatively small number of individuals.

Peripheral blood CD8+ and CD4+ T cells from healthy donors, Susac syndrome patients and multiple sclerosis patients were profiled using high-throughput TCR beta sequencing. The Susac syndrome patients fulfilled recently defined diagnostic criteria for definite or probable disease. Bulk CD8+ and CD4+ T cells were purified magnetically by negative isolation, whereas CD8+ TEMRA cells were enriched by FACS. Blood was drawn into EDTA tubes, processed within 24 hours, and PBMCs were isolated by density gradient centrifugation. PBMCs intended for TCR sequencing were frozen in liquid nitrogen and were later thawed in a 37 degrees C water bath. The sorted or isolated CD4+, CD8+ and CD8+ TEMRA cells had a purity of 90% or higher.

This TCR came from a human donor with Susac syndrome. The V gene is TRBV29-1 and the J gene is TRBJ2-1; TRBD1 agrees with 9 junctional bases. The sequencing sample was made of CD8+ T cells from PBMCs. The DNA sequence follows: TGCAGCGTTGCCCGGACAGGGGACTACAATGAGCAGTTCTTC. Translated, this is CSVARTGDYNEQFF.